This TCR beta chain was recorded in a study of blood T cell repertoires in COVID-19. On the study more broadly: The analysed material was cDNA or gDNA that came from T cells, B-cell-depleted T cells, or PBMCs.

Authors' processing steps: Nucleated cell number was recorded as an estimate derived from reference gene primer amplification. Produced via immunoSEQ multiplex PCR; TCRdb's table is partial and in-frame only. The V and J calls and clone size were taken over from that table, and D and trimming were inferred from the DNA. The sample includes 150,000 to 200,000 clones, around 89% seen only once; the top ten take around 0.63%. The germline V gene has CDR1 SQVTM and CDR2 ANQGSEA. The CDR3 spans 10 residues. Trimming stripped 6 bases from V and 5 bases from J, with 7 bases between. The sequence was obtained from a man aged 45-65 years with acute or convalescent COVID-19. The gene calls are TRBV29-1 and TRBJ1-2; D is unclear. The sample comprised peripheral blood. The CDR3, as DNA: TGCAGCGTCACAGAGTATGGCTACACCTTC. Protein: CSVTEYGYTF.